A single sample gave rise to the 32 T cell receptor beta chains below, sequenced in a study of T-cell reconstitution after alpha-beta-depleted transplantation in children. TCRbeta library preparation incorporated unique molecular identifiers. One entry per CDR3 protein, called by TCRdb with MiXCR from the PCR reads. The table lists around 580,000 distinct CDR3 sequences, 23% of them singletons. Sequenced here: PBMCs, mostly from graft donor cells, sampled 360 days after TCRalphabeta/CD19-depleted stem cell transplant. Every receptor here comes from a boy under three years old who had a stem cell transplant for acute myeloid leukemia, so the T cells may come from the graft donor.

This clonotype came up many times. The rearrangement links TRBV7-8 to TRBJ2-7; D is uncertain. The CDR3 covers 14 residues. V was shortened by 4 bases and J by 2 bases, with 12 bases between the two germline ends. Germline-derived CDR1 and CDR2 are SGHVS and FQNEAQ. Here the CDR3 DNA reads TGTGCCAGCAGCTCCCTTGACACTCCCTACGAGCAGTACGTC. It yields the protein CASSSLDTPYEQYV.

The sample holds many counts of this clonotype. The J gene is TRBJ2-3, the V gene TRBV12-3 or TRBV12-4, with a weak D call TRBD2 (5 bases). The CDR3 spans 14 residues. Between the trimmed V and J ends, which lost 6 bases and 2 bases, there was a span of 12 bases. The CDR3 loop reads CASRVGLPTDTQYF. DNA for the CDR3: TGTGCCAGCAGGGTCGGACTTCCCACAGATACGCAGTATTTT.

This clonotype was counted ten times or more. V usage is TRBV20-1 and J usage is TRBJ2-1, with 10 positions matching TRBD1. V was clipped by 4 bases and J by 6 bases; unmatched bases: 6. The CDR3 covers 14 residues. Germline assignment: CDR1 DFQATT and CDR2 SNEGSKA (reference sequence). The CDR3 coding sequence is TGCAGTGCTACAGACAGGGGGCGAGTCAATGAGCAGTTCTTC. Its translation is CSATDRGRVNEQFF.

This clonotype has at least ten counts. DNA for the CDR3: TGTGCCAGCAGTGCAGCGGAGACCCAGTACTTC. It codes for CASSAAETQYF. V gene TRBV12-3 or TRBV12-4 combines with J gene TRBJ2-5; D remains unclear. V lost 5 bases to trimming and J lost 5 bases, with 6 bases between them. There are 11 residues in the CDR3.

This clonotype came up many times. The chain couples TRBV12-3 or TRBV12-4 to TRBJ2-1, with TRBD2 identical over 8 bases. This CDR3 spans 15 amino acids. Losses at the gene ends were 5 bases for V and 5 bases for J; bases not matched to a gene: 8. CDR3 sequence (DNA): TGTGCCAGCAGTGCGACTAGCGAGCGTGACAATGAGCAGTTCTTC. This codes for CASSATSERDNEQFF.

This clonotype was seen ten or more times. This rearrangement joins TRBV11-2 to TRBJ2-7; tentatively, D is TRBD2 (6 bases). The germline V gene encodes CDR1 SGHAT and CDR2 FQNNGV. CDR3 length: 10 amino acids. Trimming cost V 8 bases and J 6 bases, with 8 bases left between them. This CDR3 reads CASGRTEQYF. The CDR3 coding sequence is TGTGCCAGCGGGAGGACCGAGCAGTACTTC.

Comments on this clonotype: This sequence may be a read error, since a much larger clone differs from it by one base. The rearrangement links TRBV20-1 to TRBJ2-7, with TRBD2 matching 13 bases. After removal of 6 bases from V and 7 bases from J, the junction contained 6 bases not matched to a gene. The length of the CDR3 is 13 residues. CDR1 is DFQATT and CDR2 is SNEGSKA in the germline V gene (reference sequence). CDR3 nucleotide sequence: TGCAGTGCCCCGGGACTAGCGGGATATGAGCAGTACTTC. It is translated as CSAPGLAGYEQYF.

The rearrangement joins TRBV12-3 or TRBV12-4 to TRBJ2-7; TRBD1 matches at 9 bases. The V and J ends lost 8 bases and 4 bases, in that order; junction bases with no gene match: 6. The CDR3 runs to 13 residues. The CDR3 DNA sequence: TGTGCCAGCCGGGACAGGGCACGGTACGAGCAGTACTTC. It translates to CASRDRARYEQYF.

This clonotype was counted only a few times. The chain combines TRBV27 with TRBJ2-7; 7 positions agree with TRBD1. The germline V gene has CDR1 MNHEY and CDR2 SMNVEV (reference sequence). With V trimmed by 2 bases and J by 3 bases, 13 bases remained unmatched. This CDR3 comprises 17 residues. The CDR3 bases are TGTGCCAGCAGTTTAACGTCTTTCGGGACAGCCAACTACGAGCAGTACTTC. Its protein is CASSLTSFGTANYEQYF.

CDR3 sequence (DNA): TGTGCCAGCAGTCATCAACTCCCGACTTTACTTCCCTACGAGCATTACGTC. This codes for CASSHQLPTLLPYEHYV. The chain combines TRBV6-4 with TRBJ2-7; D uncertain. This CDR3 is 17 amino acids long. The germline V gene encodes CDR1 MRHNA and CDR2 SNTAGT.

J is TRBJ1-1 and V is TRBV21-1; the DNA was not compared with TRBD1, the D call given in the table. TRBV21-1 is a pseudogene. This CDR3 is built from 13 residues. CDR3 region: CASTERGEAEAFF. The CDR3 nucleotides are TGTGCCAGCACCGAAAGGGGGGAAGCTGAAGCTTTCTTT.

This clonotype was seen repeatedly, ten times or more. The chain links TRBV12-3 or TRBV12-4 to TRBJ2-5, with D unclear. CDR3 size: 12 residues. Trimming took off 5 bases at V and 2 bases at J, with 6 bases between the two ends. The CDR3 coding sequence is TGTGCCAGCAGTAGGTGGCAAGAGACCCAGTACTTC. Translating gives CASSRWQETQYF.

There are a few counts of this clonotype. This rearrangement joins TRBV7-9 to TRBJ2-1; 11 bases line up with TRBD1. The CDR3 totals 16 residues. Germline-derived CDR1 and CDR2 are SEHNR and FQNEAQ (reference sequence). With V trimmed by 4 bases and J by 0 bases, 2 bases remained unmatched. The CDR3 protein is CASSSGTGGSYNEQFF. CDR3 coding DNA: TGTGCCAGCAGCTCCGGGACAGGGGGCTCCTACAATGAGCAGTTCTTC.

The rearrangement links TRBV20-1 to TRBJ1-5; D may be TRBD1 (6 bases). Germline-derived CDR1 and CDR2 are DFQATT and SNEGSKA (reference sequence). V lost 0 bases to trimming and J lost 3 bases, with 9 bases between them. The CDR3 is 14 amino acids. The CDR3 is CSAREQGNNQPQHF. In nucleotides, the CDR3 is TGCAGTGCTAGAGAACAGGGCAACAATCAGCCCCAGCATTTT.

DNA of the CDR3: TGCAGTGCTAGAGCTGAACTAGTGGGAGATACGCAGTATTTT. Encoded protein: CSARAELVGDTQYF. The chain couples TRBV20-1 to TRBJ2-3; D might be TRBD2 (5 bases). V lost 1 base, J lost 5 bases, and 13 bases lay in between. CDR1 is DFQATT and CDR2 is SNEGSKA in the germline V gene (reference sequence). CDR3 length equals 14 residues.

This clonotype showed up just a few times. The J gene is TRBJ1-1, the V gene TRBV6-5, with D perhaps matching TRBD1 (6 bases). The CDR3 loop spans 16 amino acids. V lost 2 bases and J lost 0, with 13 bases in between. Per germline, CDR1 MNHEY and CDR2 SVGAGI. CDR3 amino acids: CASSYDTGSVNTEAFF. CDR3 in DNA: TGTGCCAGCAGTTACGATACAGGGAGCGTGAACACTGAAGCTTTCTTT.

This clonotype was observed a handful of times. V usage is TRBV7-2 and J usage is TRBJ2-1; D tentatively fits TRBD1 or TRBD2 (5 bases each). Trimming took off 2 bases at V and 2 bases at J, with 13 bases between the two ends. This CDR3 is 16 amino acids long. CDR1 and CDR2 from the germline V gene are SGHTA and FQGNSA. The CDR3 region is CASSLSPGRAYNEQFF. The CDR3 region has the DNA TGTGCCAGCAGCTTAAGCCCGGGACGCGCCTACAATGAGCAGTTCTTC.

The chain combines TRBV20-1 with TRBJ1-4; D gene unclear. This CDR3 is built from 15 residues. V was trimmed by 0 bases and J by 3 bases, leaving 11 bases between them. Germline CDR1 reads DFQATT; CDR2 reads SNEGSKA (reference sequence). The CDR3: CSARDLQRSNEKLFF. CDR3 bases: TGCAGTGCTAGAGATTTACAGCGGTCTAATGAAAAACTGTTTTTT.

In its sample, this clonotype was seen a few times. The CDR3 DNA reads TGTGCCAGCAGGACTCTAGGGGGGGTGATATACGAGCAGTACTTC. Amino acids: CASRTLGGVIYEQYF. The rearrangement links TRBV6-5 to TRBJ2-7; D possibly corresponds to TRBD2 (7 bases). Trimming removed 6 bases from V and 4 bases from J, with 19 bases in between. This CDR3 region has 15 residues. Germline V gene sequence: CDR1 MNHEY, CDR2 SVGAGI.

V is TRBV7-8 and J is TRBJ2-7; D might be TRBD1 or TRBD2, each matching 6 bases. Germline CDR1 SGHVS, CDR2 FQNEAQ. This CDR3 contains 14 residues. V shed 5 bases and J shed 3 bases, with 14 bases lying between them. DNA for the CDR3: TGTGCCAGCAGCGCATTCGGAGGGGGCTACGAGCAGTACTTC. Translation gives CASSAFGGGYEQYF.

CDR3 DNA: TGCGCCAGCAGCCAAGCTGCCAGTTATAATCAGCCCCAGCATTTT. Residues: CASSQAASYNQPQHF. The V gene is TRBV4-1, the J gene TRBJ1-5; D not certain. Germline CDR1 reads MGHRA; CDR2 reads YSYEKL. With 1 base removed from V and 4 bases from J, the gap between germline ends came to 11 bases. CDR3 size: 15 residues.

This clonotype was counted between two and nine times. The rearrangement uses TRBV20-1 and TRBJ2-1, with D hard to call. With 2 bases removed from V and 0 bases from J, the gap between germline ends came to 8 bases. The CDR3 runs 14 residues. Germline loops: CDR1 DFQATT, CDR2 SNEGSKA (reference sequence). CDR3 loop: CSARLALSYNEQFF. The CDR3 bases are TGCAGTGCTAGACTGGCCCTCTCCTACAATGAGCAGTTCTTC.

This clonotype was recorded once. A much larger clone lies one base from this, so it may be a read error. The V call is TRBV9, the J call TRBJ2-5; tentative D call: TRBD1 (6 bases). The J call may be incorrect, as the DNA end agrees better with TRBJ2-1. The CDR3 totals 13 residues. CDR1 and CDR2 from the germline V gene are SGDLS and YYNGEE. As DNA, the CDR3 is TGTGCCAGCAGCGACAGCAGGGGTGAGACCCAGTTCTTC. Translation: CASSDSRGETQFF.

V usage is TRBV20-1 and J usage is TRBJ2-7, with a weak D call TRBD1 (5 bases). The CDR3 extends over 13 amino acids. Per germline, CDR1 DFQATT and CDR2 SNEGSKA (reference sequence). V was trimmed by 1 base and J by 3 bases, leaving 10 bases between them. For the CDR3, the DNA is TGCAGTGCTAGAGGACAGATTATCTACGAGCAGTACTTC. Amino acids: CSARGQIIYEQYF.

The chain uses TRBV7-6 and TRBJ2-3, with 9 bases that match TRBD2. The CDR3 has 14 residues. Germline values: CDR1 SGHVS, CDR2 FNYEAQ. V lost 5 bases to trimming and J lost 6 bases; unmatched junction nucleotides: 6. CDR3 residues: CASSHERGADTQYF. As DNA, the CDR3 is TGTGCCAGCAGCCATGAGCGGGGGGCGGATACGCAGTATTTT.

This clonotype was counted ten times or more. The chain joins TRBV12-3 or TRBV12-4 to TRBJ1-5; possible D gene TRBD1, 5 bases. Deletions cut 1 base from V and 4 bases from J, with 11 bases between. The CDR3 covers 15 residues. Here the CDR3 reads CASSLEGTQNQPQHF. The CDR3 nucleotides are TGTGCCAGCAGTTTAGAAGGGACTCAGAATCAGCCCCAGCATTTT.

This clonotype came up a few times. V and J are TRBV9 and TRBJ1-2; no firm D call. This CDR3 has 13 amino acids. The V end lost 2 bases, the J end lost 4 bases, and 9 bases lay between the germline ends. Germline loops: CDR1 SGDLS, CDR2 YYNGEE. The CDR3 DNA is TGTGCCAGCAGCGTGAGCGGCTCCTATGGCTACACCTTC. Translating gives CASSVSGSYGYTF.

This clonotype was found many times. This sequence joins TRBV10-3 and TRBJ2-3; D may match TRBD1 or TRBD2 (5 bases each). Germline loops: CDR1 ENHRY, CDR2 SYGVKD. This CDR3 spans 15 amino acids. The V end was cut by 4 bases, the J end by 2 bases, with 13 bases between. Here the CDR3 DNA reads TGTGCCATCAGTGTGGGGCCAGGGACCACAGATACGCAGTATTTT. This codes for CAISVGPGTTDTQYF.

This rearrangement joins TRBV5-5 to TRBJ2-4; TRBD1 matches at 7 bases. V gave up 2 bases and J gave up 5 bases; unmatched junction bases: 13. The germline gives CDR1 SGHKS, CDR2 YYEKEE (reference sequence). The CDR3 is 17 amino acids. The CDR3 nucleotides read TGTGCCAGCAGCTTAGGGGGCGCATCGGGTGCGGAAAACATTCAGTACTTC. Translation: CASSLGGASGAENIQYF.

DNA for the CDR3: TGCAGTGCTAGCCCACAGGGGGAGTCCTATAATTCACCCCTCCACTTT. Protein product: CSASPQGESYNSPLHF. The genes are TRBV20-1 and TRBJ1-6; 8 nucleotides align to TRBD1. The germline gives CDR1 DFQATT, CDR2 SNEGSKA (reference sequence). This CDR3 spans 16 amino acids. V dropped 3 bases and J dropped 1; count of bases not matched to a gene: 5.

This clonotype was seen ten or more times. This chain's CDR3 is CASSFRTASYEQYF. Here the CDR3 DNA reads TGTGCCAGCAGCTTCCGGACAGCGTCCTACGAGCAGTACTTC. This chain connects TRBV7-2 to TRBJ2-7, with D tentatively TRBD1 (6 bases). Germline V gene data show CDR1 as SGHTA and CDR2 as FQGNSA. The germline V and J ends were trimmed by 3 bases and 1 base, with 10 bases remaining between them. The CDR3 runs 14 residues.

The chain links TRBV6-5 to TRBJ2-2, with D unclear. Between the trimmed V and J ends, which lost 4 bases and 8 bases, there was a span of 8 bases. The CDR3 runs 12 residues. The germline V gene encodes CDR1 MNHEY and CDR2 SVGAGI. The CDR3 spells CASSFTAGELFF. The DNA for the CDR3 is TGTGCCAGCAGTTTCACGGCGGGGGAGCTGTTTTTT.